The next 5 T cell receptor beta chains were all read from a single sample in a study of blood T cell repertoires in COVID-19. Using immunoSEQ multiplex PCR, the repertoire was profiled, and TCRdb retains in-frame clones only, with some absent. Of more than 250,000 clones in the sample, 75% to 90% were seen once. Sample: peripheral blood. These receptors were taken from a human donor in a cohort sampled during active COVID-19.

This chain uses TRBV18 with TRBJ2-7; D is ambiguous. V was trimmed by 6 bases and J by 1 base, leaving 13 bases between them. CDR1 and CDR2 from the germline V gene are KGHSH and LQKENI. The CDR3 contains 14 residues. CDR3 loop: CASSFSQKSYEQYF. As DNA, the CDR3 is TGTGCCAGCTCTTTCTCCCAGAAGTCCTACGAGCAGTACTTC.

The CDR3 protein is CASSLPTTSTDTQYF. As DNA, the CDR3 is TGTGCCAGCAGCCTGCCAACTACTAGTACAGATACGCAGTATTTT. This chain joins TRBV11-2 and TRBJ2-3; weak D call: TRBD2 (5 bases). Looked up from germline, CDR1 is SGHAT and CDR2 is FQNNGV. Trimming pared 5 bases from V and 3 bases from J, leaving 15 bases between. This CDR3 has 15 residues.

The gene calls are TRBV4-2 and TRBJ2-7; D is unclear. V gave up 0 bases and J gave up 6 bases, with 9 bases separating them. This CDR3 has 13 residues. Germline CDR1 is LGHNA and CDR2 is YNFKEQ. CDR3 in amino acids: CASSQESSLEQYF. DNA of the CDR3: TGTGCCAGCAGCCAAGAAAGCTCCCTCGAGCAGTACTTC.

This clone occurred a few times. The chain uses TRBV11-2 and TRBJ2-7; 9 bases fit TRBD1. Losses at the gene ends were 0 bases for V and 2 bases for J; bases not matched to a gene: 2. Germline CDR1 SGHAT, CDR2 FQNNGV. The CDR3 sequence is 15 residues long. CDR3 coding DNA: TGTGCCAGCAGCTTAGAAGACAGGGGGGCCTACGAGCAGTACTTC. It translates to CASSLEDRGAYEQYF. The full variable domain, in which reference TRBV11-2 and TRBJ2-7 provide the parts outside the CDR3, is EAGVAQSPRYKIIEKRQSVAFWCNPISGHATLYWYQQILGQGPKLLIQFQNNGVVDDSQLPKDRFSAERLKGVDSTLKIQPAKLEDSAVYLCASSLEDRGAYEQYFGPGTRLTVT.

This clone came up once. CDR3 nucleotide sequence: TGTGCCAGCAGTTCCGGACAGGGGGAGGACTATGGCTACACCTTC. The encoded protein is CASSSGQGEDYGYTF. The chain recombines TRBV6-2 or TRBV6-3 with TRBJ1-2; 10 nucleotides line up with TRBD1. The ends lost 4 bases at V and 3 bases at J; junction bases unmatched: 5. The CDR3 sequence is 15 residues long. Germline CDR1 reads MNHEY; CDR2 reads SVGEGT.